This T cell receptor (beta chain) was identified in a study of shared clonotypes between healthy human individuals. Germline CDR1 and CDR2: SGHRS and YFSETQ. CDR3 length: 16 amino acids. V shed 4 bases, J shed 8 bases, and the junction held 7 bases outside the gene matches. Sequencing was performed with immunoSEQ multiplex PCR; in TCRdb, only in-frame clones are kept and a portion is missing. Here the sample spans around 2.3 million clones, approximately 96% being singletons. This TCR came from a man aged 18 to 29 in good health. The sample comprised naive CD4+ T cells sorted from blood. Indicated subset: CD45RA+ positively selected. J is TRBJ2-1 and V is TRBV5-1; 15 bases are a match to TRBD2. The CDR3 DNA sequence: TGCGCCAGCAGCCCCCGGACTAGCGGGGGGGCTGATGAGCAGTTCTTC. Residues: CASSPRTSGGADEQFF.